What follows describes a single T cell receptor beta chain. Its antigen remains unknown. The CDR3 extends over 12 amino acids. CDR1 and CDR2 (germline): SQVTM, ANQGSEA. Preparation of TRB cDNA libraries relied on 5' RACE carrying UMI labels. TCRdb re-called the 5' RACE reads; one entry per CDR3 protein, DNA not given. This sample's table has about 89,000 distinct CDR3 sequences. Approximately 270,000 cells per CD8+ T cell subset were flow-sorted in triplicate. Those CD8+ T cells considered naive were CD45RO-CCR7+CD27+CD95-. The sample originates from a study of CXCR3-negative and CXCR3-positive naive CD8 T cells. Findings and limits, study-wide: Each naive subset displayed comparably high diversity, whereas memory CD8+ cells displayed much lower diversity. Compared with CXCR3-negative naive cells, CXCR3-positive naive cells showed more hydrophobic TRB CDR3s. TRBV-TRBJ usage was similar across naive CXCR3 subsets but distinct in memory cells.

This chain uses TRBV29-1 with TRBJ2-2; TCRdb's assignment of TRBD1 cannot be checked, as there is no DNA. Sequencing input: naive CXCR3+ CD8+ T cells from blood. Subset: CD45RO-CCR7+CD27+CD95- naive CD8+ T cells expressing CXCR3 (TNR3+). The clonotype was recovered from a human donor in good health. Some clones in this sample may be carry-over from other donors' samples. The CDR3 loop reads CSAPLAAGELFF.